Below are 4 T cell receptor beta chains sequenced from a single sample in a study of identical twins. TCRdb fed the 5' RACE reads into MiXCR, producing one record per CDR3 protein. The sample holds 550,000 to 800,000 distinct CDR3 sequences; just over 7% are singletons and the top ten take around 1.6%. These sequences were also reported in another study, on yellow fever vaccine responses in identical twins.

Sequencing was performed on PBMCs. These receptors were obtained from a woman younger than 35 in good health.

This clonotype was seen at least ten times. The chain carries TRBV20-1 and TRBJ1-6; TRBD1 might be the D (6 bases). Per germline, CDR1 DFQATT and CDR2 SNEGSKA (reference sequence). This CDR3 spans 14 amino acids. Trimming took off 3 bases at V and 8 bases at J, with 14 bases between the two ends. The CDR3 region is CSARGGGEYSPLHF. CDR3 in DNA: TGCAGTGCTAGGGGAGGGGGTGAGTATTCACCCCTCCACTTT.

This clonotype was counted between two and nine times. The chain has TRBV2 and TRBJ1-4; tentative D call: TRBD1 (5 bases). CDR1 SNHLY and CDR2 FYNNEI come from the germline V gene. The V gene lost 1 base and the J gene lost 8 bases, with 20 bases spanning the gap. CDR3 length: 17 amino acids. The DNA for the CDR3 is TGTGCCAGCAGTGAAGACCCGGGGCCACGGGATGGAGAAAAACTGTTTTTT. It encodes CASSEDPGPRDGEKLFF.

This clonotype was found many times. The gene calls are TRBV27 and TRBJ1-1; no firm D call. The CDR3 has 13 amino acids. With 6 bases removed from V and 1 base from J, the gap between germline ends came to 9 bases. Germline V lookup: CDR1 MNHEY, CDR2 SMNVEV (reference sequence). For the CDR3, the DNA is TGTGCCAGCAGATCGTTCCGGAACACTGAAGCTTTCTTT. This codes for CASRSFRNTEAFF.

The chain employs TRBV5-5 and TRBJ1-1; 7 bases align to TRBD1. In germline, CDR1 is SGHKS, CDR2 YYEKEE (reference sequence). This CDR3 contains 14 residues. V was clipped by 3 bases and J by 7 bases; unmatched bases: 9. The CDR3 is CASSSTGRFGEAFF. The CDR3 DNA reads as TGTGCCAGCAGCTCGACAGGGAGATTTGGTGAAGCTTTCTTT.